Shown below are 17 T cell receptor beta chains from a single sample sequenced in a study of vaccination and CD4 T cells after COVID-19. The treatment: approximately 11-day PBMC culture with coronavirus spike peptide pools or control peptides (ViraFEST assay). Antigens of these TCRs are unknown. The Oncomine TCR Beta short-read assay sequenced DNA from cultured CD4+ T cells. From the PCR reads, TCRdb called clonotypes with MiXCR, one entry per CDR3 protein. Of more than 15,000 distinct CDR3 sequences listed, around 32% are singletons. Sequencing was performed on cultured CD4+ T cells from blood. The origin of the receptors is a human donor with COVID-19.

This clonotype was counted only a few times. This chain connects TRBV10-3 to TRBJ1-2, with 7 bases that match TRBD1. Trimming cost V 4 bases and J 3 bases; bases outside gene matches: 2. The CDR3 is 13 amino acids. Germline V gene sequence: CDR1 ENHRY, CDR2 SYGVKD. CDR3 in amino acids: CAISGDRYYGYTF. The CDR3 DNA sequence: TGTGCCATCAGTGGGGACAGATACTATGGCTACACCTTC.

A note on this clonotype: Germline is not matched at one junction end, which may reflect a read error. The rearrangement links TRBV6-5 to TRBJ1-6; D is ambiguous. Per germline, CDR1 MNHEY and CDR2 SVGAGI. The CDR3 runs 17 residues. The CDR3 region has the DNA TGTGCCAGCAGTTACTCAGAGGGAGGTGGGTATAATTCACCCCCCCACTTT. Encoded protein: CASSYSEGGGYNSPPHF.

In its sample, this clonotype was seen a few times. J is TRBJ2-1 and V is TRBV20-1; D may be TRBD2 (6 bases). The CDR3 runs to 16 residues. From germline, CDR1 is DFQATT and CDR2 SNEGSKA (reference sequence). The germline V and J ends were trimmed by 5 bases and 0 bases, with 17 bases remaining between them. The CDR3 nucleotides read TGCAGTGCTGTATCGGGGGAGCGGCTCTCCTACAATGAGCAGTTCTTC. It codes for CSAVSGERLSYNEQFF.

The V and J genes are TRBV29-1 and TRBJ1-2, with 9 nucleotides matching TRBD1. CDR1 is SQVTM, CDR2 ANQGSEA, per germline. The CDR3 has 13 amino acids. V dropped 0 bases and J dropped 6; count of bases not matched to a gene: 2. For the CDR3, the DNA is TGCAGCGTTGAAGATCGGGACAGGGATGGCTACACCTTC. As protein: CSVEDRDRDGYTF. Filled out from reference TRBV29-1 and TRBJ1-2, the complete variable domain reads SAVISQKPSRDICQRGTSLTIQCQVDSQVTMMFWYRQQPGQSLTLIATANQGSEATYESGFVIDKFPISRPNLTFSTLTVSNMSPEDSSIYLCSVEDRDRDGYTFGSGTRLTVV.

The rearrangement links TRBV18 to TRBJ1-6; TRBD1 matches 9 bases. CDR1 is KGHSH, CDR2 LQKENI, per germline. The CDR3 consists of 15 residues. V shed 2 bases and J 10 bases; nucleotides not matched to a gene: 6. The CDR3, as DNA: TGTGCCAGCTCACCAACGACAGGGGGTGACTCACCCCTCCACTTT. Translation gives CASSPTTGGDSPLHF.

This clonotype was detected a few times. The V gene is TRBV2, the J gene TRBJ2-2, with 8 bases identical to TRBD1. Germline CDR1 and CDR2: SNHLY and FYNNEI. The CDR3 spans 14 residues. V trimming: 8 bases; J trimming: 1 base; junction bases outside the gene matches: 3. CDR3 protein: CASRDRRNTGELFF. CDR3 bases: TGTGCCAGCCGGGACAGGAGGAACACCGGGGAGCTGTTTTTT.

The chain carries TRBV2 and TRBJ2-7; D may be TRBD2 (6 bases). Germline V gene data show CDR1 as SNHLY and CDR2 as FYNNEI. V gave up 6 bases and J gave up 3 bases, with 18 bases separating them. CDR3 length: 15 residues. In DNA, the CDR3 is TGTGCCAGCAGGGCCACGGAGGGTCGGGGCTACGAGCAGTACTTC. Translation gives CASRATEGRGYEQYF. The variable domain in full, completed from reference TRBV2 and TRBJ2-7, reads EPEVTQTPSHQVTQMGQEVILRCVPISNHLYFYWYRQILGQKVEFLVSFYNNEISEKSEIFDDQFSVERPDGSNFTLKIRSTKLEDSAMYFCASRATEGRGYEQYFGPGTRLTVT.

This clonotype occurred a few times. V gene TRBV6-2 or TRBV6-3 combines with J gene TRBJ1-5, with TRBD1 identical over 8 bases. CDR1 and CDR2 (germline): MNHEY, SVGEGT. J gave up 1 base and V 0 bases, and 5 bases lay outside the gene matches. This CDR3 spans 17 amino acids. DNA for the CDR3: TGTGCCAGCAGTTACTCCGACAGGGGTAGGAGCAATCAGCCCCAGCATTTT. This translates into CASSYSDRGRSNQPQHF.

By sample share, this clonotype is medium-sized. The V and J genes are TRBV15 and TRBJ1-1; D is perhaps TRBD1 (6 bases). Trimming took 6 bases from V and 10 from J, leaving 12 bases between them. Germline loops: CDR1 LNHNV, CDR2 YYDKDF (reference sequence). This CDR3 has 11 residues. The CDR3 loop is CATSTGLRAFF. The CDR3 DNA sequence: TGTGCCACCAGTACAGGGCTGCGAGCTTTCTTT.

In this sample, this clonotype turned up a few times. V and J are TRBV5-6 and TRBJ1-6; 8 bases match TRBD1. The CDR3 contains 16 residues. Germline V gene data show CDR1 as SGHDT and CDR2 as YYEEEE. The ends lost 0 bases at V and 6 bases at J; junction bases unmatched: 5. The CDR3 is CASSLGTGFANSPLHF. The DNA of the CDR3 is TGTGCCAGCAGCTTGGGGACAGGGTTCGCTAATTCACCCCTCCACTTT.

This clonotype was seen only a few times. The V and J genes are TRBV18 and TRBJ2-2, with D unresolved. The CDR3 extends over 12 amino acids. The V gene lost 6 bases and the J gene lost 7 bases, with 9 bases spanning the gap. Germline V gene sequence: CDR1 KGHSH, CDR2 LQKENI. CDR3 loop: CASSSPDGELFF. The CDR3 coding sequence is TGTGCCAGCTCTTCCCCGGACGGGGAGCTGTTTTTT.

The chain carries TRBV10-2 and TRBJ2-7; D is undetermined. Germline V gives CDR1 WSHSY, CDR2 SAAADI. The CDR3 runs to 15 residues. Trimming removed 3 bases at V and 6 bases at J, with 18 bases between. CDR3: CASSDGRSGFFEQYF. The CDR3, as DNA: TGCGCCAGCAGTGACGGGCGCAGTGGGTTTTTCGAGCAGTACTTC.

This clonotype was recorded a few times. CDR3 residues: CASKITGGESYGYTF. CDR3 DNA sequence: TGTGCCAGCAAGATAACAGGGGGCGAAAGCTATGGCTACACCTTC. The chain couples TRBV6-1 to TRBJ1-2; the match to TRBD1 covers 9 bases. The CDR3 length is 15 residues. Germline V gives CDR1 MNHNS, CDR2 SASEGT. Losses at the gene ends were 7 bases for V and 4 bases for J; bases not matched to a gene: 10.

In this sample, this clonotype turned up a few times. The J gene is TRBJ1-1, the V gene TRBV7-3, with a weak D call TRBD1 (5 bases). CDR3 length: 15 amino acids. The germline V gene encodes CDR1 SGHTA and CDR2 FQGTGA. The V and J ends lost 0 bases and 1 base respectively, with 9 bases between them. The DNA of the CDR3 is TGTGCCAGCAGCTTAACGGGGGTTCGGAACACTGAAGCTTTCTTT. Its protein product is CASSLTGVRNTEAFF.

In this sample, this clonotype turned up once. The CDR3 sequence: CASSADRRYNSPLHF. In DNA form, the CDR3 reads TGTGCCAGCAGCGCCGACAGGAGATATAATTCACCCCTCCACTTT. The chain carries TRBV9 and TRBJ1-6; a possible D gene is TRBD1 (6 bases). Trimming pared 3 bases from V and 4 bases from J, leaving 11 bases between. Germline lookup yields CDR1 SGDLS and CDR2 YYNGEE. The CDR3 sequence is 15 residues long.

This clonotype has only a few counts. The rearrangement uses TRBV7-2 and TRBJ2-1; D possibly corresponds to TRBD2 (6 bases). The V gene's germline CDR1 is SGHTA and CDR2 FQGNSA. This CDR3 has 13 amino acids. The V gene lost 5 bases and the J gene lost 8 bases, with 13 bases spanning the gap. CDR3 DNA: TGTGCCAGCAGCCCCCAGACTAGTCATGAGCAGTTCTTC. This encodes CASSPQTSHEQFF.

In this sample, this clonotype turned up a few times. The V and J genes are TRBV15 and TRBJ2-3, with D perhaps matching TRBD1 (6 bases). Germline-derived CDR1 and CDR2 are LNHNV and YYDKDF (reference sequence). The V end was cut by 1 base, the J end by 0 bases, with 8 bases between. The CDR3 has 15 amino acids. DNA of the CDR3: TGTGCCACCAGCAGAGGGCAGGGGAGCACAGATACGCAGTATTTT. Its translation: CATSRGQGSTDTQYF.